This record looks at one T cell receptor beta chain sequence and its context. The target antigen is unknown. 13 Jbeta primers and 60 Vbeta primers were used for the PCR. Clones were sequenced by immunoSEQ multiplex PCR, and TCRdb holds only the in-frame ones, with some missing. The sample has under 85,000 clones, roughly 74% seen once; the top ten hold 22%. The CDR3 loop spans 14 amino acids. Per germline, CDR1 SGHDT and CDR2 YYEEEE. V lost 7 bases to trimming and J lost 4 bases, with 17 bases between them. This entry belongs to a study of cytomegalovirus exposure and HLA in healthy donors. About the research overall: Some 90 million unique TCRs from HLA-typed donors were held in an early data release.

Regarding the study as a whole: Later analysis identified a missense DCLRE1C variant that was linked to TCR beta V- and J-gene trimming. Segments of the TCR beta V type were, in most cases, productive about 87% or about 30% of the time in an earlier analysis. The authors listed 150 to 200 TCR beta chains as cytomegalovirus-associated.

Specimen: PBMCs. The genes are TRBV5-6 and TRBJ1-1, with TRBD1 as a possible D gene (5 bases). The TCR sequence derives from a woman in her twenties or thirties in good health and CMV-seropositive. The DNA of the CDR3 is TGTGCCAGCGAGAGAGGGACTGGGGGCACTGAAGCTTTCTTT. Translation: CASERGTGGTEAFF.